This TCR beta chain was sequenced in a study of T cells in Graves' hyperthyroidism and ophthalmopathy. Diagnosis relied on clinical symptoms, serum thyroxine and TRAb, thyroid ultrasound and orbital computed tomography. General observations from the study: Stable hyperthyroidism and ophthalmopathy were separated using 13 V-J signatures. Blood samples included most of the expanded thyroid clonotypes exceeding 0.001. For ophthalmopathy, model prediction preceded onset by a median 6.5 months.

The CDR3 covers 14 residues. The germline CDR1 and CDR2 sequences are LNHNV and YYDKDF (reference sequence). The ends lost 5 bases at V and 5 bases at J; junction bases unmatched: 5. For this clonotype: Its antigen is not known.

Amplification yielded TCR beta CDR3 regions, with RNA transcripts as the source. TCR CDR3 regions were first amplified by RT-PCR with HTBI primers. TCRdb recomputed calls from the multiplex PCR reads with MiXCR, one row per CDR3 protein. Of approximately 690,000 distinct CDR3 sequences listed, less than 25% were seen once; the top ten hold about 34%. Specimen: blood. The chain joins TRBV15 to TRBJ1-5; 8 bases are a match to TRBD1. The receptor comes from a man aged 25-40 years with Graves' ophthalmopathy. The CDR3 DNA reads TGTGCCACCAGCCCGGACAGGGCAGATCAGCCCCAGCATTTT. Amino acids: CATSPDRADQPQHF.